This section outlines one T cell receptor beta chain sequence together with its context. This CDR3 region has 17 residues. V shed 0 bases and J shed 0 bases, with 13 bases lying between them. Germline V gene sequence: CDR1 MNHEY, CDR2 SMNVEV (reference sequence). Seattle researchers signed up patients amid active infection and tracked them longitudinally. The sample comes from a study of blood T cell repertoires in COVID-19. The overall study: From the United States, Italy and Spain came samples of acute and convalescent COVID-19. PBMCs, B-cell-depleted T cells, or T cells were the source of the cDNA or gDNA that made up the material.

Original data processing: Nucleated cell counts were estimated from reference gene primer amplification. Here immunoSEQ multiplex PCR was the method, and the copy in TCRdb shows in-frame clones only, minus some. Clone size and V and J calls were adopted from that table, with D and trimming inferred from the DNA. The sample consists of approximately 250,000 clones, approximately 85% of them appearing once. This sequence joins TRBV27 and TRBJ2-3; D may be TRBD1 (6 bases). Sequencing was carried out using peripheral blood. This clonotype was sampled from a man aged 50-59 years with COVID-19, enrolled during active disease. CDR3 nucleotides: TGTGCCAGCAGTTTATCGAGGGGGTTGGCCAGCACAGATACGCAGTATTTT. This sequence encodes CASSLSRGLASTDTQYF.